This TCR beta chain was recorded in a study of OX40 agonist ivuxolimab in advanced cancers. Turning to the study itself: The patients received agonistic anti-OX40 (CD134) antibody ivuxolimab. The mean age was approximately 60 years, ranging from about 20 to 90, with less than 90% of participants male. All patients had ivuxolimab intravenously every 2 weeks at 0.01 to 10 mg/kg. Points from the study as a whole: Low clonal expansion, among the lowest seen, marked partial responders at 0.1-3.0 mg/kg.

Assay used: immunoSEQ multiplex PCR; TCRdb lists only in-frame clones, some missing. The table includes approximately 74,000 clones, 80% to 95% detected once. For this clone: Its cognate antigen is unknown.

CDR3 size: 11 residues. Germline CDR1 reads MDHEN; CDR2 reads SYDVKM. V shed 3 bases and J shed 5 bases, with 5 bases lying between them. The TCR was taken from an adult with an advanced solid tumor such as melanoma, head and neck, liver or kidney cancer. The rearrangement links TRBV28 to TRBJ2-7, with D hard to call. The source material was CD4+ or CD8+ T cells sorted from blood, sampled in a trial of the OX40 agonist ivuxolimab. CDR3 nucleotide sequence: TGTGCCAGCAGTTTTTTCCACGAGCAGTACTTC. It specifies CASSFFHEQYF.